Below, one T cell receptor beta chain is given with its context. The antigen is unknown. The germline V gene encodes CDR1 DFQATT and CDR2 SNEGSKA (reference sequence). The CDR3 length is 11 residues. This entry comes from a study of identical twins. One entry per CDR3 protein, called by TCRdb with MiXCR from the 5' RACE reads. The sample lists about 520,000 distinct CDR3 sequences, 20% to 25% occurring once. Findings and limits, study-wide: These conclusions were based on statistical analysis (cross-sectional, not following the same donors).

This sample was shared with a second study, whose subject was T cells expressing NK-cell markers. Per that study: TCR beta repertoires came from sorted CD3+CD56+NKG2C+, CD3+CD56+NKG2C- and CD3+CD56-NKG2C+ T cells. Among CD8+ T cells from over 5 donors, dominant NKG2C+ clonotypes accounted for roughly 1.0-7.0%.

This chain joins TRBV20-1 and TRBJ2-1; TRBD1 agrees at 9 bases. Specimen: CD4+ T cells sorted from blood. The TCR comes from a young woman in good health. The chain's CDR3 is CRAGQGDEQFF. The CDR3 nucleotides read TGCAGGGCGGGACAGGGAGATGAGCAGTTCTTC.